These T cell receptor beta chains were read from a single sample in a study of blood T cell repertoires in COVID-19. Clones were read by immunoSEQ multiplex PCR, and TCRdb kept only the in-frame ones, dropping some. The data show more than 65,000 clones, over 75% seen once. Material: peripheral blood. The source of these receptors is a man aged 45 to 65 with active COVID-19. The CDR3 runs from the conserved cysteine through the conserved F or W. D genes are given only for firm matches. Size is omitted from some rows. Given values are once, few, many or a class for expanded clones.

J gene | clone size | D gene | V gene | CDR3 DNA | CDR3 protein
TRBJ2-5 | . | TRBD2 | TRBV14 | TGTGCCAGCAGCCAAGATCGTCTAGCGGCTGGAGGGACCCAGTACTTC | CASSQDRLAAGGTQYF
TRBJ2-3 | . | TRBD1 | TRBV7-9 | TGTGCCAGCAGCCTACAGGGGGGTGCAGATACGCAGTATTTT | CASSLQGGADTQYF
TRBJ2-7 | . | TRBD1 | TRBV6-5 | TGTGCCAGCAGGTCGACAGGGGTACCCTACGAGCAGTACTTC | CASRSTGVPYEQYF
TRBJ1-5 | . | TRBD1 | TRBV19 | TGTGCCAGTAGTTTTCCGGGACAGGGACGCAATCAGCCCCAGCATTTT | CASSFPGQGRNQPQHF
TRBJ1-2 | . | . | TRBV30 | TGTGCCTGGAGTGAGAGGAACTATGGCTACACCTTC | CAWSERNYGYTF
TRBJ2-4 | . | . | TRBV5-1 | TGCGCCAGCAGCTTGGAGACCGCGAGAGGAAACATTCAGTACTTC | CASSLETARGNIQYF
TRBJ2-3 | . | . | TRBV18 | TGTGCCAGCTCACCACGCCAGGGGACAGATACGCAGTATTTT | CASSPRQGTDTQYF
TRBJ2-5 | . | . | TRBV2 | TGTGCCAGCAGTGATGGAGGGACCCAGTACTTC | CASSDGGTQYF
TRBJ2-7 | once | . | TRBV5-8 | TGTGCCAGCAGCCCACGGACCGCGGCAGGGTACGAGCAGTACTTC | CASSPRTAAGYEQYF
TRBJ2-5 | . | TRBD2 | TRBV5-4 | TGTGCCAGCAGCTTAGGACTAGCGGGAGGGGAAGAGACCCAGTACTTC | CASSLGLAGGEETQYF
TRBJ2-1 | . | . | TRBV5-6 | TGTGCCAGCAGCTTCGACAGCAATGAGCAGTTCTTC | CASSFDSNEQFF
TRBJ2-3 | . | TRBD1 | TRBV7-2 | TGTGCCAGCAGCTTATACAACAGGGGGGAGGGCACAGATACGCAGTATTTT | CASSLYNRGEGTDTQYF
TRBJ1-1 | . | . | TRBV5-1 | TGCGCCAGCAAGAGGGCACCGGAAGGGGGAACTGAAGCTTTCTTT | CASKRAPEGGTEAFF
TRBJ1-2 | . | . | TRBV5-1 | TGCGCCAGCAGCTTGGGACCGGAGAACTATGGCTACACCTTC | CASSLGPENYGYTF
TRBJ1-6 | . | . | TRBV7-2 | TGTGCCAGCAGCCCCAGGGACATCCTCAATTCACCCCTCCACTTT | CASSPRDILNSPLHF
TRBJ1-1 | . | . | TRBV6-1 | TGTGCCAGCAGTGAAGTGGCAGGGCCCACTGAAGCTTTCTTT | CASSEVAGPTEAFF
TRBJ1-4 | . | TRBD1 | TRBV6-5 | TGTGCCACCGGGCCAGGGGGAAGGGAAAAACTGTTTTTT | CATGPGGREKLFF
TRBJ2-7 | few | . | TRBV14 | TGTGCCAGCAGCCTTCTCGGACAGCCTGGCGAGCAGTACTTC | CASSLLGQPGEQYF
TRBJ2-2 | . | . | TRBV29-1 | TGCAGCGTGCTACTGAACTCAGGGGTCGGGGAGCTGTTTTTT | CSVLLNSGVGELFF
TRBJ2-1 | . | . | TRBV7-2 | TGTGCCAGCAGCCCCGTTGTGGGGGGGGGCAACAATGAGCAGTTCTTC | CASSPVVGGGNNEQFF
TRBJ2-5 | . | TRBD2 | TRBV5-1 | TGCGCCAGCAGCTTGGCCGGGAGCGGGGGCCCGGCCCCAGCGGAGACCCAGTACTTC | CASSLAGSGGPAPAETQYF
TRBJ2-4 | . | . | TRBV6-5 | TGTGCCACCTCGACTCCCGGGACAAATCGACCCATTCAGTACTTC | CATSTPGTNRPIQYF
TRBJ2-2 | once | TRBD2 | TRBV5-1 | TGCGCCAGCAGTTACGGGGGGGCCGGCACCGGGGAGCTGTTTTTT | CASSYGGAGTGELFF
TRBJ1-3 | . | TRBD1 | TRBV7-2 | TGTGCCAGCAGCTTAGTCAGAAGCACAGGGGGGGGTCTTGGAAACACCATATATTTT | CASSLVRSTGGGLGNTIYF